This TCR beta chain stems from a study of T cell responses to AZD1222 COVID-19 vaccine. Findings of the study overall: The donor group comprised mostly white British people and more females; the analysis possibly underestimated clonal diversity. Repertoire sampling occurred only after the peak T cell response. Seropositivity was recorded at baseline in only six AZD1222 recipients.

Sequenced by immunoSEQ multiplex PCR; TCRdb stores in-frame clones only, minus some. The sample includes about 130,000 clones, roughly 84% of them seen just once. Worth noting for this clone: Its cognate antigen is unknown.

The V gene's germline CDR1 is WNHNN and CDR2 SYGVQD (reference sequence). The V gene lost 0 bases and the J gene lost 9 bases, with 9 bases spanning the gap. The CDR3 is made up of 13 amino acids. The starting material was peripheral blood, obtained on day 0 of AZD1222 vaccination. The receptor comes from an adult in good health. The chain recombines TRBV10-1 with TRBJ1-5; no reliable D call. CDR3 region: CASSESMAGPQHF. The CDR3 DNA is TGCGCCAGCAGTGAGTCGATGGCGGGGCCCCAGCATTTT.